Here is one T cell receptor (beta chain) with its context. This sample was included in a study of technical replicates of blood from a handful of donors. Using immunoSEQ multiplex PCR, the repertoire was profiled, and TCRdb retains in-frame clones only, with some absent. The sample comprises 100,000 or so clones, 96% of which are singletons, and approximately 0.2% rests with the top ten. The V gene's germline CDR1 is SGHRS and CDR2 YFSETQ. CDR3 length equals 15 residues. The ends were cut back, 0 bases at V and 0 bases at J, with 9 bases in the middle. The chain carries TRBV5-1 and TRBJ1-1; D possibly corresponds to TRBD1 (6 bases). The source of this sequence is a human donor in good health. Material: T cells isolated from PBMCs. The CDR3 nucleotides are TGCGCCAGCAGCTTGGGTCCAGGGGTGAACACTGAAGCTTTCTTT. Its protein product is CASSLGPGVNTEAFF.